Presented here are 23 T cell receptor beta chains from one specimen sequenced in a study of response to subunit inactivated influenza vaccine (dated by TCRdb to the late 2010s). Receptor libraries were prepared by RT-PCR. The sample was run on an Illumina HiSeq 2500. TCRdb passed the public sequencing reads through fastp at Q25 and MiXCR, retaining productive beta sequences. Rows matching on CDR3 protein sequence are summarized as one entry with the most common DNA and genes. This sample gives roughly 570,000 distinct CDR3 sequences in total; roughly 15% of them show up just once. Around 10% of the sample rests with the top ten. The sample was PBMCs from blood, taken about 11 days after vaccination. Receptors originate from a man aged 50-60 years who received an inactivated influenza vaccine. Donor details come from another sample of the same person, matched by shared clones.

V is TRBV6-1 and J is TRBJ2-1; 7 nucleotides agree with TRBD2. Germline lookup yields CDR1 MNHNS and CDR2 SASEGT. V gave up 1 base and J gave up 4 bases; unmatched junction bases: 4. CDR3 length: 15 residues. CDR3 sequence (DNA): TGTGCCAGCAGTGAAGGTCTAGCGGAATACAATGAGCAGTTCTTC. Its protein is CASSEGLAEYNEQFF.

This rearrangement joins TRBV12-3 or TRBV12-4 to TRBJ1-3; D is perhaps TRBD1 (5 bases). The CDR3 spans 14 residues. V lost 2 bases and J lost 2, with 7 bases in between. The CDR3 DNA follows: TGTGCCAGCAGTTTATCAGGGACTGGAAACACCATATATTTT. Translating it yields CASSLSGTGNTIYF.

This clonotype has more than one count but fewer than ten. V is TRBV5-5 and J is TRBJ2-7; 7 positions match TRBD1. Germline CDR1 is SGHKS and CDR2 is YYEKEE (reference sequence). The CDR3 spans 15 residues. The J segment lost 2 bases and the V segment lost 4 bases, leaving 9 bases of the junction unmatched. CDR3 sequence reads: CASSRTTGRAYEQYF. The DNA for the CDR3 is TGTGCCAGCAGCCGGACGACAGGGAGAGCCTACGAGCAGTACTTC. The variable domain in full, with the rest retrieved from reference TRBV5-5 and TRBJ2-7, is DAGVTQSPTHLIKTRGQQVTLRCSPISGHKSVSWYQQVLGQGPQFIFQYYEKEERGRGNFPDRFSARQFPNYSSELNVNALLLGDSALYLCASSRTTGRAYEQYFGPGTRLTVT.

The chain uses TRBV6-5 and TRBJ2-1; maybe TRBD1 (6 bases). CDR3 length equals 15 residues. Deletions cut 4 bases from V and 5 bases from J, with 15 bases between. Germline-derived CDR1 and CDR2 are MNHEY and SVGAGI. The CDR3 loop reads CASSFRGPPNNEQFF. For the CDR3, the DNA is TGTGCCAGCAGTTTCAGGGGTCCACCAAACAATGAGCAGTTCTTC.

This clonotype was picked up a small number of times. This chain links TRBV15 with TRBJ2-7; no definite D call. There are 14 residues in the CDR3. The V end lost 0 bases, the J end lost 1 base, and 7 bases lay between the germline ends. The germline V gene has CDR1 LNHNV and CDR2 YYDKDF (reference sequence). CDR3 DNA sequence: TGTGCCACCAGCAGAGAACCACAGTCCTACGAGCAGTACTTC. Protein sequence: CATSREPQSYEQYF.

This clonotype was observed a few times. The genes are TRBV21-1 and TRBJ2-1; the DNA was not used to check the table's D call, TRBD1. TRBV21-1 is flagged as a pseudogene. The CDR3 length is 14 residues. The chain's CDR3 is CASSNRRLGDAQFF. The CDR3, as DNA: TGTGCCAGCAGCAATCGACGACTGGGGGATGCGCAGTTCTTC.

This chain uses TRBV20-1 with TRBJ2-1; 9 bases agree with TRBD1. Germline CDR1 reads DFQATT; CDR2 reads SNEGSKA (reference sequence). V lost 3 bases, J lost 8 bases, and 11 bases stayed unmatched. The CDR3 contains 15 residues. The CDR3, as DNA: TGCAGTGCTAGGACAGGGGGTCCCTTTTGGGATGAGCAGTTCTTC. The encoded protein is CSARTGGPFWDEQFF.

This clonotype was found many times. This rearrangement joins TRBV7-8 to TRBJ2-7; D is ambiguous. In germline, CDR1 is SGHVS, CDR2 FQNEAQ. The CDR3 runs to 14 residues. The V and J ends lost 5 bases and 4 bases respectively, with 15 bases between them. The CDR3 protein is CASSPLGSGYEQYF. DNA for the CDR3: TGTGCCAGCAGCCCCCTGGGGTCGGGTTACGAGCAGTACTTC.

The CDR3 bases are TGTGCCAGCAGCGCCGGGACAGGGCAACAAGAGACCCAGTACTTC. It translates to CASSAGTGQQETQYF. The chain employs TRBV4-2 and TRBJ2-5, with TRBD1 matching over 9 bases. Germline V lookup: CDR1 LGHNA, CDR2 YNFKEQ. V gave up 5 bases and J gave up 2 bases; unmatched junction bases: 6. CDR3 length equals 15 residues.

With respect to this clonotype: A clone one base away is much larger, so this may be a read error. V is TRBV24-1 and J is TRBJ2-5, with TRBD2 identical over 7 bases. The CDR3 spans 16 residues. Per the germline V gene, CDR1 is KGHDR and CDR2 is SFDVKD. CDR3: CATSESGTGDEETQCF. For the CDR3, the DNA is TGTGCCACCAGTGAGAGCGGGACGGGGGACGAAGAGACCCAGTGCTTC.

The CDR3 protein is CASSLGQRTGANVLTF. The DNA for the CDR3 is TGCGCCAGCAGCTTGGGGCAGCGGACTGGGGCCAACGTCCTGACTTTC. V and J are TRBV5-1 and TRBJ2-6; D may be TRBD2 (5 bases). There are 16 residues in the CDR3. Trimming took off 0 bases at V and 2 bases at J, with 9 bases between the two ends. Germline V gene data show CDR1 as SGHRS and CDR2 as YFSETQ.

There are a few counts of this clonotype. This chain connects TRBV7-8 to TRBJ1-6; 7 nucleotides line up with TRBD1. J gave up 9 bases and V 1 base, and 6 bases lay outside the gene matches. Germline V gene sequence: CDR1 SGHVS, CDR2 FQNEAQ. The CDR3 length is 15 residues. The CDR3 DNA follows: TGTGCCAGCAGCTTAGATACAGGGGCGGTTTCACCCCTCCACTTT. The encoded protein is CASSLDTGAVSPLHF.

This clonotype has only a few counts. The CDR3 here is CSARDSGPLNTEAFF. CDR3 coding DNA: TGCAGTGCTAGAGATTCGGGGCCCTTGAACACTGAAGCTTTCTTT. This chain links TRBV20-1 with TRBJ1-1; possibly TRBD1 for D (5 bases). Germline CDR1 reads DFQATT; CDR2 reads SNEGSKA (reference sequence). The CDR3 length is 15 residues. V was clipped by 0 bases and J by 0 bases, with 11 bases between them.

The chain joins TRBV24-1 to TRBJ2-1; D not resolved. V was trimmed by 10 bases and J by 3 bases, leaving 18 bases between them. This CDR3 is 15 amino acids long. CDR1 and CDR2 (germline): KGHDR, SFDVKD. The CDR3 nucleotides are TGTGCCACTGCCCAGACAACCGACAACTACAATGAGCAGTTCTTC. This encodes CATAQTTDNYNEQFF.

The chain employs TRBV9 and TRBJ2-5, with 7 bases fitting TRBD2. CDR1 SGDLS and CDR2 YYNGEE come from the germline V gene. The CDR3 is 16 amino acids. Trimming removed 0 bases from V and 1 base from J; junction bases left unmatched: 6. CDR3 protein: CASSVGNREVQETQYF. CDR3 DNA sequence: TGTGCCAGCAGCGTAGGGAACCGGGAGGTCCAAGAGACCCAGTACTTC. The whole variable domain, remainder taken from reference TRBV9 and TRBJ2-5, is DSGVTQTPKHLITATGQRVTLRCSPRSGDLSVYWYQQSLDQGLQFLIQYYNGEERAKGNILERFSAQQFPDLHSELNLSSLELGDSALYFCASSVGNREVQETQYFGPGTRLLVL.

The chain uses TRBV4-3 and TRBJ2-1; either TRBD1 or TRBD2 may supply D (5 bases each). Trimming left V 5 bases short and J 5 bases short, with 16 bases between. In germline, CDR1 is LGHNA, CDR2 YSLEER. The CDR3 totals 15 residues. This CDR3 reads CASSDPGSGHNEQFF. The CDR3 DNA reads TGCGCCAGCAGCGACCCAGGGAGTGGGCACAATGAGCAGTTCTTC.

With respect to this clonotype: A much more abundant neighbour one base away suggests this may be a read error. The chain has TRBV7-2 and TRBJ2-7, with 7 bases fitting TRBD2. Per the germline V gene, CDR1 is SGHTA and CDR2 is FQGNSA. V gave up 0 bases and J gave up 7 bases; unmatched junction bases: 6. The CDR3 has 14 residues. CDR3 amino acids: CASSLAGGGTEQYF. The CDR3 nucleotides read TGTGCCAGCAGCTTAGCCGGGGGAGGGACTGAGCAGTACTTC.

The sample holds one count of this clonotype. The chain couples TRBV5-1 to TRBJ2-1, with 10 bases identical to TRBD1. The CDR3 sequence is 16 residues long. V gave up 4 bases and J gave up 3 bases; unmatched junction bases: 7. Germline values: CDR1 SGHRS, CDR2 YFSETQ. CDR3 residues: CASSQTGGAFYNEQFF. CDR3 coding DNA: TGCGCCAGCAGCCAGACAGGGGGCGCGTTCTACAATGAGCAGTTCTTC. Full variable domain (remainder filled in from reference TRBV5-1 and TRBJ2-1): KAGVTQTPRYLIKTRGQQVTLSCSPISGHRSVSWYQQTPGQGLQFLFEYFSETQRNKGNFPGRFSGRQFSNSRSEMNVSTLELGDSALYLCASSQTGGAFYNEQFFGPGTRLTVL.

The chain links TRBV11-3 to TRBJ2-1; TRBD2 agrees at 7 bases. Germline V gives CDR1 SGHNT, CDR2 YENEEA. The CDR3 is made up of 15 amino acids. V trimming: 5 bases; J trimming: 6 bases; junction bases outside the gene matches: 10. Here the CDR3 DNA reads TGTGCCAGCAGCCGGAGGGTAGCGGGTGCCAATGAGCAGTTCTTC. This translates into CASSRRVAGANEQFF.

This clonotype was counted between two and nine times. The chain combines TRBV11-3 with TRBJ2-1; 14 bases are shared with TRBD2. CDR3 size: 16 residues. Germline V lookup: CDR1 SGHNT, CDR2 YENEEA. The V and J ends lost 5 bases and 8 bases, in that order; junction bases with no gene match: 8. CDR3 region: CASSARLAGGRDEQFF. The CDR3 DNA sequence: TGTGCCAGCAGCGCAAGACTAGCGGGGGGGCGTGATGAGCAGTTCTTC.

This clonotype was seen ten or more times. This chain uses TRBV12-3 or TRBV12-4 with TRBJ2-2; the D gene is possibly TRBD2 (5 bases). This CDR3 region has 15 residues. V lost 1 base and J lost 5, with 11 bases in between. The CDR3, as DNA: TGTGCCAGCAGTTTAGGAGGGTTCCCAACCGGGGAGCTGTTTTTT. It codes for CASSLGGFPTGELFF.

A few counts support this clonotype. The rearrangement links TRBV11-2 to TRBJ2-5, with 12 bases matching TRBD2. Germline values: CDR1 SGHAT, CDR2 FQNNGV. This CDR3 has 16 amino acids. V dropped 5 bases and J dropped 2; count of bases not matched to a gene: 6. This chain's CDR3 is CASSHRLAGVQETQYF. Written as DNA, the CDR3 is TGTGCCAGCAGCCATAGACTAGCGGGAGTACAAGAGACCCAGTACTTC.

This clonotype was found a few times. V usage is TRBV7-9 and J usage is TRBJ1-1; a possible D gene is TRBD1 (6 bases). V gave up 7 bases and J gave up 0 bases, with 18 bases separating them. CDR1 and CDR2 from the germline V gene are SEHNR and FQNEAQ (reference sequence). The CDR3 has 16 amino acids. Here the CDR3 reads CASKEGGAGMNTEAFF. The CDR3 region has the DNA TGTGCCAGCAAAGAAGGGGGGGCAGGCATGAACACTGAAGCTTTCTTT.